Listed below are T cell receptor beta chains from one sample, sequenced in a study of blood T cell repertoires in COVID-19. Sequenced by immunoSEQ multiplex PCR; TCRdb stores in-frame clones only, minus some. In the table there are about 280,000 clones, around 90% of which are singletons. The sample was peripheral blood. The receptors here all came from a woman aged 50 to 65 who had recovered from COVID-19. Both conserved end residues are part of each CDR3. Fields, in order: clone size, J gene, V gene, D gene, CDR3 protein, CDR3 DNA. D genes are given only for firm matches. Some rows mark clone size as missing; the rest say once, few, many or name a class of expanded clone.

few,TRBJ1-1,TRBV4-3,NA,CASSQGFQGTEAFF,TGCGCCAGCAGCCAAGGTTTCCAGGGCACTGAAGCTTTCTTT
NA,TRBJ1-1,TRBV11-2,NA,CASSRGIGFGRMNTEAFF,TGTGCCAGCAGCCGGGGGATAGGATTCGGTAGAATGAACACTGAAGCTTTCTTT
NA,TRBJ1-2,TRBV15,NA,CATSLTFTGTYGYTF,TGTGCCACCAGCTTAACCTTCACAGGGACCTATGGCTACACCTTC
NA,TRBJ1-3,TRBV6-5,TRBD1,CATRTGGDSGNTIYF,TGTGCCACTCGGACAGGGGGCGACTCTGGAAACACCATATATTTT
NA,TRBJ2-1,TRBV4-2,NA,CASSQVEGPGNEQFF,TGTGCCAGCAGCCAAGTTGAGGGCCCGGGGAATGAGCAGTTCTTC
NA,TRBJ2-5,TRBV18,NA,CASSPAETQYF,TGTGCCAGCTCACCTGCGGAGACCCAGTACTTC
NA,TRBJ1-1,TRBV4-1,NA,CASSLGLNTEAFF,TGCGCCAGCAGCCTCGGGTTGAACACTGAAGCTTTCTTT
NA,TRBJ2-6,TRBV27,NA,CASRPGLHSPGANVLTF,TGTGCCAGCAGGCCGGGTCTCCATTCCCCTGGGGCCAACGTCCTGACTTTC
NA,TRBJ2-2,TRBV7-3,NA,CASSPRGTYTGELFF,TGTGCCAGCAGCCCGCGCGGAACTTACACCGGGGAGCTGTTTTTT
NA,TRBJ2-3,TRBV11-3,TRBD2,CASSPGTSGGRATDTQYF,TGTGCCAGCAGCCCTGGGACTAGCGGGGGTCGGGCCACAGATACGCAGTATTTT
NA,TRBJ1-3,TRBV11-2,NA,CASSSQWQGGNTIYF,TGTGCCAGCAGCTCGCAGTGGCAGGGAGGAAACACCATATATTTT
NA,TRBJ2-7,TRBV29-1,NA,CSVVESYEQYF,TGCAGCGTTGTGGAGTCCTACGAGCAGTACTTC
NA,TRBJ2-4,TRBV27,TRBD2,CASGTLAGRAKNIQYF,TGTGCCAGCGGAACCCTAGCGGGGCGGGCCAAAAACATTCAGTACTTC
NA,TRBJ1-5,TRBV19,NA,CASSLSIPRQYSNQPQHF,TGTGCCAGTAGTCTATCTATCCCCCGACAGTATAGCAATCAGCCCCAGCATTTT
NA,TRBJ1-2,TRBV5-1,NA,CASSSGGAIYGYTF,TGCGCCAGCAGCTCCGGAGGGGCTATCTATGGCTACACCTTC
many,TRBJ2-7,TRBV30,NA,CAWSVPHLLVYEQYF,TGTGCCTGGAGTGTCCCCCATTTACTAGTCTACGAGCAGTACTTC
NA,TRBJ2-6,TRBV2,TRBD1,CASSAGTGGVLTF,TGTGCCAGCAGCGCCGGGACAGGGGGCGTCCTGACTTTC
NA,TRBJ2-1,TRBV5-1,NA,CASSLTWETYNEQFF,TGCGCCAGCAGCTTAACCTGGGAGACCTACAATGAGCAGTTCTTC
NA,TRBJ2-1,TRBV5-1,TRBD2,CASSYGTSGWYEQFF,TGCGCCAGCAGCTACGGGACTAGCGGATGGTATGAGCAGTTCTTC
NA,TRBJ2-3,TRBV29-1,TRBD2,CSAWTSGRPNTQYF,TGCAGCGCCTGGACTAGCGGGAGGCCAAATACGCAGTATTTT
NA,TRBJ1-2,TRBV5-6,NA,CASSLSRTAYGYTF,TGTGCCAGCAGCTTGTCTAGGACAGCCTATGGCTACACCTTC
NA,TRBJ1-3,TRBV18,NA,CASSPPGANSGNTIYF,TGTGCCAGCTCACCACCGGGGGCGAACTCTGGAAACACCATATATTTT
NA,TRBJ2-2,TRBV7-9,TRBD1,CASSFGDRGYTGELFF,TGTGCCAGCAGCTTCGGGGACAGAGGATATACCGGGGAGCTGTTTTTT
NA,TRBJ2-7,TRBV6-2/TRBV6-3,NA,CASSYLLTGFYEQYF,TGTGCCAGCAGTTACTTACTTACAGGATTCTACGAGCAGTACTTC
NA,TRBJ2-1,TRBV7-2,NA,CASSPRSWASLGEQFF,TGTGCCAGCAGTCCACGGTCGTGGGCGTCGTTGGGTGAGCAGTTCTTC
NA,TRBJ1-5,TRBV3-1/TRBV3-2,NA,CASSLGTYSNQPQHF,TGTGCCAGCAGCCTAGGGACATATAGCAATCAGCCCCAGCATTTT
NA,TRBJ2-1,TRBV24-1,TRBD2,CATSDLHGGPGLAGFNEQFF,TGTGCCACCAGTGATTTGCACGGGGGGCCGGGACTAGCGGGATTCAATGAGCAGTTCTTC
NA,TRBJ2-5,TRBV7-6,TRBD1,CASSETGTRQETQYF,TGTGCCAGCAGCGAGACAGGGACCCGACAAGAGACCCAGTACTTC
once,TRBJ2-5,TRBV7-9,NA,CASSLGPYQETQYF,TGTGCCAGCAGCTTAGGGCCCTACCAAGAGACCCAGTACTTC
few,TRBJ2-2,TRBV7-3,NA,CASSPGRGGTGELFF,TGTGCCAGCAGTCCGGGGAGGGGGGGCACCGGGGAGCTGTTTTTT
NA,TRBJ2-7,TRBV6-2/TRBV6-3,NA,CASSLGATTYEQYF,TGTGCCAGCAGTCTGGGGGCTACCACCTACGAGCAGTACTTC
NA,TRBJ1-1,TRBV9,NA,CASSVVELMNTEAFF,TGTGCCAGCAGCGTAGTTGAGCTCATGAACACTGAAGCTTTCTTT
NA,TRBJ1-2,TRBV4-3,NA,CASSQDLQGSYGYTF,TGCGCCAGCAGCCAAGATTTGCAGGGGAGCTATGGCTACACCTTC
NA,TRBJ1-4,TRBV27,TRBD1,CASSHRGTNEKLFF,TGTGCCAGCAGTCACAGGGGAACTAATGAAAAACTGTTTTTT
NA,TRBJ2-7,TRBV6-6,NA,CASRNRDTSGEQYF,TGTGCCAGCAGAAACAGGGACACCTCCGGCGAGCAGTACTTC
NA,TRBJ2-1,TRBV3-1/TRBV3-2,TRBD2,CASSQDWGLAGGLSYNEQFF,TGTGCCAGCAGCCAAGATTGGGGCCTAGCGGGAGGCCTCTCCTACAATGAGCAGTTCTTC
NA,TRBJ1-6,TRBV9,NA,CASSVLDEPNSPLHF,TGTGCCAGCAGCGTACTAGACGAGCCGAATTCACCCCTCCACTTT
NA,TRBJ1-5,TRBV2,NA,CASSANPPAQHF,TGTGCCAGCAGTGCAAACCCACCAGCCCAGCATTTT
NA,TRBJ2-5,TRBV24-1,NA,CATSDSGRETQYF,TGTGCCACCAGTGATTCGGGGAGGGAGACCCAGTACTTC
once,TRBJ1-1,TRBV7-3,NA,CASSPPGDTEAFF,TGTGCCAGCAGCCCCCCGGGGGACACTGAAGCTTTCTTT
NA,TRBJ2-1,TRBV27,TRBD1,CASSPGTGGGDEQFF,TGTGCCAGCAGTCCCGGGACAGGGGGCGGGGATGAGCAGTTCTTC
NA,TRBJ1-5,TRBV28,NA,CVTGSSNQPQHF,TGTGTTACAGGGTCATCCAATCAGCCCCAGCATTTT
NA,TRBJ1-6,TRBV27,NA,CASSSGNSPLHF,TGTGCCAGCAGTTCGGGGAATTCACCCCTCCACTTT
NA,TRBJ2-5,TRBV13,NA,CASSLAAGRGIDETQYF,TGTGCCAGCAGCTTAGCGGCTGGACGGGGAATAGACGAGACCCAGTACTTC
NA,TRBJ1-2,TRBV18,NA,CASSPDDRANYGYTF,TGTGCCAGCTCACCAGATGACAGAGCTAACTATGGCTACACCTTC
NA,TRBJ1-2,TRBV6-1,NA,CASSEVGWGTNYGYTF,TGTGCCAGCAGTGAAGTGGGTTGGGGCACTAACTATGGCTACACCTTC